This is a list of T cell receptor beta chains from one sample in a study of blood T cell repertoires in COVID-19. Only in-frame clones appear in the TCRdb table, and some are missing; sequencing was by immunoSEQ multiplex PCR. The sample lists about 290,000 clones; around four fifths were seen once. Source material: peripheral blood. These TCRs come from a woman aged 45 to 65 with active or convalescent COVID-19. Each CDR3 is given with its conserved first and last residue. Fields, in order: V gene, J gene, D gene, CDR3 length, clone size, CDR3 DNA, CDR3 protein. A D gene is named only where the DNA matches it firmly. Only part of the rows carry a size: once, few, many, or a class if the clone is expanded.

V: TRBV2
J: TRBJ2-7
D: TRBD1
length: 13
size: -
DNA: TGTGCCAGCAAGGGCAGGGGGCGGTACGAGCAGTACTTC
CDR3: CASKGRGRYEQYF

V: TRBV7-2
J: TRBJ1-2
D: -
length: 15
size: -
DNA: TGTGCCAGCAGCTTAGCCGGGGAAGCTAACTATGGCTACACCTTC
CDR3: CASSLAGEANYGYTF

V: TRBV3-1/TRBV3-2
J: TRBJ2-3
D: TRBD2
length: 16
size: -
DNA: TGTGCCAGCAGTCCCCGGACTAGCGTAAGCACAGATACGCAGTATTTT
CDR3: CASSPRTSVSTDTQYF

V: TRBV5-5
J: TRBJ2-7
D: TRBD2
length: 15
size: -
DNA: TGTGCCAGCAGCTTGGTGGCTAGCGGCCACTACGAGCAGTACTTC
CDR3: CASSLVASGHYEQYF

V: TRBV6-1
J: TRBJ1-4
D: TRBD1
length: 15
size: -
DNA: TGTGCCAGCAGAGCCGGACAGGGTCGGGGTGAAAAACTGTTTTTT
CDR3: CASRAGQGRGEKLFF

V: TRBV24-1
J: TRBJ2-2
D: -
length: 13
size: -
DNA: TGTGCCACCAGTGAGCAGGGGCCCGGGGAGCTGTTTTTT
CDR3: CATSEQGPGELFF

V: TRBV28
J: TRBJ2-7
D: -
length: 15
size: -
DNA: TGTGCCAGCAGCCAGGCCGGCAGGGGTTTCTACGAGCAGTACTTC
CDR3: CASSQAGRGFYEQYF

V: TRBV7-2
J: TRBJ1-3
D: TRBD1
length: 16
size: -
DNA: TGTGCCAGCAGCTTCCGCCTTACAGGGGCTGGAAACACCATATATTTC
CDR3: CASSFRLTGAGNTIYF

V: TRBV6-2/TRBV6-3
J: TRBJ2-5
D: TRBD1
length: 15
size: -
DNA: TGTGCCAGCAGTCGCCGGACAGGGGGCCAAGAGACCCAGTACTTC
CDR3: CASSRRTGGQETQYF

V: TRBV6-1
J: TRBJ2-7
D: TRBD1
length: 15
size: -
DNA: TGTGCCAGCAGTGAGGAGACAGGGGGCTCCTACGAGCAGTACTTC
CDR3: CASSEETGGSYEQYF

V: TRBV30
J: TRBJ2-1
D: -
length: 13
size: -
DNA: TGTGCCTGGAGTGAATCATTGAGCGGGGAGCAGTTCTTC
CDR3: CAWSESLSGEQFF

V: TRBV15
J: TRBJ2-5
D: TRBD2
length: 20
size: -
DNA: TGTGCCACCAGCCGGAGGTTCGAGCCCGGGACTAGCGGGAGGAGTGGGACCCAGTACTTC
CDR3: CATSRRFEPGTSGRSGTQYF

V: TRBV7-8
J: TRBJ1-5
D: -
length: 15
size: once
DNA: TGTGCCAGCACCTTATCATCAGGGGGCAATCAGCCCCAGCATTTT
CDR3: CASTLSSGGNQPQHF

V: TRBV3-1/TRBV3-2
J: TRBJ2-7
D: -
length: 15
size: once
DNA: TGTGCCAGCAGCCAAGGCCTAGGCAGGGCATACGAGCAGTACTTC
CDR3: CASSQGLGRAYEQYF

V: TRBV6-5
J: TRBJ1-6
D: TRBD1
length: 14
size: -
DNA: TGTGCCAGCAGTCGACAGGGGGCGGGATCACCCCTCCACTTT
CDR3: CASSRQGAGSPLHF

V: TRBV11-2
J: TRBJ2-1
D: TRBD2
length: 13
size: -
DNA: TGTGCCAGCAGCTTAGGCGCGGGGGGTGAGCAGTTCTTC
CDR3: CASSLGAGGEQFF

V: TRBV29-1
J: TRBJ2-1
D: -
length: 14
size: -
DNA: TGCAGCGTTGAAGAACTACAGGGTGAGAATGAGCAGTTCTTC
CDR3: CSVEELQGENEQFF

V: TRBV7-6
J: TRBJ2-2
D: TRBD2
length: 16
size: -
DNA: TGTGCCAGCAGCTTAGGTCTAGCGGGAGGCACCGGGGAGCTGTTTTTT
CDR3: CASSLGLAGGTGELFF

V: TRBV5-6
J: TRBJ1-2
D: TRBD1
length: 15
size: -
DNA: TGTGCCAGCCGCCTGGTAGGGACAGGAAGCTATGGCTACACCTTC
CDR3: CASRLVGTGSYGYTF

V: TRBV9
J: TRBJ1-2
D: TRBD1
length: 15
size: -
DNA: TGTGCCAGCAGCGTAGGCGTTAGGACAGGGAACGGCTACACCTTC
CDR3: CASSVGVRTGNGYTF

V: TRBV19
J: TRBJ1-3
D: -
length: 15
size: -
DNA: TGTGCCAGTAGACCAAACCAACTGTCTGGAAACACCATATATTTT
CDR3: CASRPNQLSGNTIYF

V: TRBV5-1
J: TRBJ2-7
D: TRBD2
length: 14
size: -
DNA: TGCGCCAGCAGCTTGGGGACTAGCGGATACGAGCAGTACTTC
CDR3: CASSLGTSGYEQYF

V: TRBV28
J: TRBJ2-1
D: TRBD1
length: 16
size: -
DNA: TGTGCCAGCAGTTTACCGGGACAGGGGTCCTACAATGAGCAGTTCTTC
CDR3: CASSLPGQGSYNEQFF

V: TRBV12-5
J: TRBJ1-5
D: TRBD1
length: 17
size: -
DNA: TGTGCTAGTGGTTTGGTACCCGACAGGGGTACCAATCAGCCCCAGCATTTT
CDR3: CASGLVPDRGTNQPQHF

V: TRBV5-5
J: TRBJ2-5
D: TRBD2
length: 14
size: -
DNA: TGTGCCAGCAGCAGGACTAGCGGGCAAGAGACCCAGTACTTC
CDR3: CASSRTSGQETQYF

V: TRBV18
J: TRBJ1-1
D: -
length: 15
size: -
DNA: TGTGCCAGCTCACCACCGACCTCCACCGGGTCTGAAGCTTTCTTT
CDR3: CASSPPTSTGSEAFF

V: TRBV3-1/TRBV3-2
J: TRBJ2-1
D: TRBD2
length: 16
size: -
DNA: TGTGCCAGCAGCTTCCTAGCGGGAGGAGCGTACAATGAGCAGTTCTTC
CDR3: CASSFLAGGAYNEQFF

V: TRBV2
J: TRBJ2-5
D: -
length: 14
size: -
DNA: TGTGCCAGCAGTGAACAGGGTGGAGGGGAGACCCAGTACTTC
CDR3: CASSEQGGGETQYF

V: TRBV5-1
J: TRBJ2-7
D: TRBD1
length: 13
size: -
DNA: TGCGCCAGCACCCGACAGGGGTACAACGAGCAGTACTTC
CDR3: CASTRQGYNEQYF

V: TRBV4-2
J: TRBJ2-3
D: TRBD1
length: 15
size: -
DNA: TGTGCCAGCAGGCGGACAGGGGCACCTTCAGATACGCAGTATTTT
CDR3: CASRRTGAPSDTQYF

V: TRBV24-1
J: TRBJ2-1
D: -
length: 14
size: -
DNA: TGTGCCACCAGTGAGGCCAAGTACTACAATGAGCAGTTCTTC
CDR3: CATSEAKYYNEQFF

V: TRBV6-5
J: TRBJ2-1
D: -
length: 15
size: -
DNA: TGTGCCAGCAGGATGGGGCAGAGCTCCTACAATGAGCAGTTCTTC
CDR3: CASRMGQSSYNEQFF

V: TRBV12-3/TRBV12-4
J: TRBJ2-7
D: -
length: 12
size: -
DNA: TGTGCCAGCAGTTTAGACACCTACGAGCAGTACTTC
CDR3: CASSLDTYEQYF

V: TRBV3-1/TRBV3-2
J: TRBJ2-7
D: -
length: 12
size: -
DNA: TGTGCCAGCAGCCAGGCTCCCAACGAGCAGTACTTC
CDR3: CASSQAPNEQYF

V: TRBV30
J: TRBJ2-2
D: TRBD2
length: 12
size: -
DNA: TGTGCCCATAGACTAGCCTCCGGGGAGCTGTTTTTT
CDR3: CAHRLASGELFF

V: TRBV11-3
J: TRBJ2-1
D: TRBD1
length: 12
size: -
DNA: TGTGCCAGCAGCCCACAGGGGAATGAGCAGTTCTTC
CDR3: CASSPQGNEQFF

V: TRBV28
J: TRBJ2-2
D: TRBD2
length: 15
size: -
DNA: TGTGCCAGCAGAGTTCCGGCAGCGGGGACCGGGGAGCTGTTTTTT
CDR3: CASRVPAAGTGELFF

V: TRBV28
J: TRBJ2-5
D: -
length: 13
size: once
DNA: TGTGCCAGCAGTTTCGCGGGGCGAGAGACCCAGTACTTC
CDR3: CASSFAGRETQYF

V: TRBV3-1/TRBV3-2
J: TRBJ1-2
D: TRBD1
length: 14
size: -
DNA: TGTGCCAGCAGCCCCGGGACAGGGGGCTATGGCTACACCTTC
CDR3: CASSPGTGGYGYTF

V: TRBV2
J: TRBJ2-5
D: TRBD1
length: 14
size: -
DNA: TGTGCCAGCATGAGGGACAGACCCCCCCAAACCCAGTACTTC
CDR3: CASMRDRPPQTQYF

V: TRBV7-2
J: TRBJ2-5
D: TRBD1
length: 15
size: -
DNA: TGTGCCAGCAGCCCAGGGGACAGGGTGGTAGAGACCCAGTACTTC
CDR3: CASSPGDRVVETQYF